This T cell receptor (beta chain) was retrieved from a study of T cells in Graves' hyperthyroidism and ophthalmopathy. Study-wide findings and caveats: Ophthalmopathy got predicted by the model a median approximately six months before its onset.

Notes on this clonotype: Its antigen remains unidentified.

The CDR3 regions of TCR beta were amplified from RNA transcripts. First-round RT-PCR of the TCR CDR3 relied on the HTBI primer set. TCRdb reprocessed the multiplex PCR reads via MiXCR and lists one record per CDR3 protein. The table lists about 610,000 distinct CDR3 sequences, under 60% of them singletons, with about 8.3% in the top ten. Patients aged 18 to 65 had newly diagnosed hyperthyroidism lasting under 2 months. The diagnoses drew upon clinical symptoms, serum thyroxine and TRAb, thyroid ultrasound and orbital computed tomography. Material for sequencing was peripheral blood or thyroid tissue (not recorded which). The clonotype originates from a woman in her late teens or twenties with Graves' hyperthyroidism.

The CDR3 loop is CAKRDRVGETQYF. As DNA, the CDR3 is TGTGCAAAAAGGGACAGGGTAGGGGAGACCCAGTACTTC. The chain is built from TRBV25-1 and TRBJ2-5; 9 bases map to TRBD1. The length of the CDR3 is 13 residues. Germline loops: CDR1 MGHDK, CDR2 SYGVNS.